This T cell receptor beta chain was recorded in a study of blood T cell repertoires in COVID-19. This CDR3 spans 15 amino acids. CDR1 is GTSNPN, CDR2 SVGIG, per germline (reference sequence). V was pared by 2 bases and J by 5 bases, with 11 bases of the junction left unmatched. As handled by the study authors: The assay estimated nucleated cells by amplifying reference gene primers. Sequencing used immunoSEQ multiplex PCR; TCRdb keeps in-frame clones, though not all of them. D and trimming were read from the DNA, whereas the V and J calls and clone size are those reported in that table. This table holds 36,000 or so clones, about nine tenths found once.

The rearrangement links TRBV30 to TRBJ2-5, with 7 bases fitting TRBD1. The clonotype originates from a human donor in a cohort sampled during active COVID-19. The sequenced sample consisted of peripheral blood. The chain's CDR3 is CAWSNYRAQGETQYF. CDR3 nucleotides: TGTGCCTGGAGTAACTACCGGGCACAGGGGGAGACCCAGTACTTC.